What follows are 7 T cell receptor beta chains derived from one specimen sequenced in a study of shared clonotypes between healthy human individuals. Repertoires were generated with immunoSEQ multiplex PCR, while TCRdb's copy carries only in-frame clones and drops some. The table lists approximately 940,000 clones, roughly 72% of them singletons. The sample comprised memory CD4+ T cells sorted from blood. Specified subset: CD45RA-negative fraction. Receptor source: a man between 18 and 29 years old in good health.

V and J are TRBV5-6 and TRBJ2-1, with TRBD2 matching 11 bases. After removal of 2 bases from V and 9 bases from J, the junction contained 7 bases not matched to a gene. This CDR3 region has 15 residues. Germline loops: CDR1 SGHDT, CDR2 YYEEEE. The CDR3 DNA reads as TGTGCCAGCAGCTTTGAACTAGCGGGAGTGGGTGAGCAGTTCTTC. It translates to CASSFELAGVGEQFF.

The chain's CDR3 is CAISESQGQGSGNTIYF. The CDR3 nucleotides are TGTGCCATCAGTGAGTCACAAGGGCAGGGCTCTGGAAACACCATATATTTT. The chain recombines TRBV10-3 with TRBJ1-3, with TRBD1 as a possible D gene (5 bases). V was trimmed by 0 bases and J by 0 bases, leaving 12 bases between them. The CDR3 covers 17 residues. Germline CDR1 ENHRY, CDR2 SYGVKD.

The V and J genes are TRBV7-8 and TRBJ1-5, with a weak D call TRBD1 (6 bases). CDR1 and CDR2 (germline): SGHVS, FQNEAQ. The CDR3 has 15 residues. Trimming took 5 bases from V and 2 from J, leaving 13 bases between them. As DNA, the CDR3 is TGTGCCAGCAGCGAAGGGGGGGCTGGCAATCAGCCCCAGCATTTT. This translates into CASSEGGAGNQPQHF.

This chain links TRBV5-1 with TRBJ1-2, with D unresolved. Deletions cut 5 bases from V and 6 bases from J, with 17 bases between. Germline V lookup: CDR1 SGHRS, CDR2 YFSETQ. The CDR3 length is 14 residues. The chain's CDR3 is CASRPPIDLDGYTF. DNA of the CDR3: TGCGCCAGCAGACCTCCGATAGATTTGGATGGCTACACCTTC.

The chain combines TRBV7-9 with TRBJ2-2; the D gene is possibly TRBD1 (6 bases). Trimming pared 5 bases from V and 7 bases from J, leaving 14 bases between. Germline V gives CDR1 SEHNR, CDR2 FQNEAQ (reference sequence). The CDR3 is made up of 14 amino acids. CDR3 DNA sequence: TGTGCCAGCAGCCACCTCCGACAGGACGGGGAGCTGTTTTTT. As protein: CASSHLRQDGELFF.

The chain joins TRBV27 to TRBJ2-1, with 7 bases aligning to TRBD1. V shed 4 bases, J shed 0 bases, and the junction held 3 bases outside the gene matches. Germline V gene sequence: CDR1 MNHEY, CDR2 SMNVEV (reference sequence). The CDR3 runs to 15 residues. CDR3 nucleotide sequence: TGTGCCAGCAGTTCGGACAGGAGCTCCTACAATGAGCAGTTCTTC. This translates into CASSSDRSSYNEQFF.

The chain has TRBV30 and TRBJ1-2; a weak D match, TRBD1 (6 bases). The CDR3 has 13 residues. Germline CDR1 is GTSNPN and CDR2 is SVGIG (reference sequence). V shed 1 base and J shed 7 bases, with 13 bases lying between them. The CDR3 region has the DNA TGTGCCTGGAGTGAAAGCAACAGGGTTGGCTACACCTTC. It encodes CAWSESNRVGYTF.